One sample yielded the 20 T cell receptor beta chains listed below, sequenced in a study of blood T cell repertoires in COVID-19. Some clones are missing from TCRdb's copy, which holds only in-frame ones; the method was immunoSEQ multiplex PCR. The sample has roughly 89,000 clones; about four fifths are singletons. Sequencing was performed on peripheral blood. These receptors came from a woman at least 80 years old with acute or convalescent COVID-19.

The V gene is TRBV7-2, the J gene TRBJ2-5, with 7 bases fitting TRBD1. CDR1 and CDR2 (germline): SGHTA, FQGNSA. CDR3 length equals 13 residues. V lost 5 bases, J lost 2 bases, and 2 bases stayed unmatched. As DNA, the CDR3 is TGTGCCAGCAGCCGGGGACAGCAAGAGACCCAGTACTTC. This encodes CASSRGQQETQYF.

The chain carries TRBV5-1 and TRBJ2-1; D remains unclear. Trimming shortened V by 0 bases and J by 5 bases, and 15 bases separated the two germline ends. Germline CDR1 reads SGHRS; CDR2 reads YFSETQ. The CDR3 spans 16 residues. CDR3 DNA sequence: TGCGCCAGCAGCTTGGAGTCTCCCGGTCCCCACAATGAGCAGTTCTTC. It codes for CASSLESPGPHNEQFF.

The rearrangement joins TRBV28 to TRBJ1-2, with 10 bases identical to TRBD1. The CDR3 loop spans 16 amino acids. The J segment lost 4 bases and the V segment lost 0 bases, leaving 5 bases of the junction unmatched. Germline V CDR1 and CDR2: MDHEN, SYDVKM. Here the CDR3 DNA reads TGTGCCAGCAGTTTATGGGGGACAGGGGTCTCCTATGGCTACACCTTC. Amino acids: CASSLWGTGVSYGYTF.

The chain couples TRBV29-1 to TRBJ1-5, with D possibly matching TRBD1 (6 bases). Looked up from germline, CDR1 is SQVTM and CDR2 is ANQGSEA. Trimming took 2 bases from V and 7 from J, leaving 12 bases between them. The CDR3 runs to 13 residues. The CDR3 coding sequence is TGCAGCGTTGAACAGGGGCCCGGCCAGCCCCAGCATTTT. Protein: CSVEQGPGQPQHF. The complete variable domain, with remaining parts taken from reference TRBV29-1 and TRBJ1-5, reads SAVISQKPSRDICQRGTSLTIQCQVDSQVTMMFWYRQQPGQSLTLIATANQGSEATYESGFVIDKFPISRPNLTFSTLTVSNMSPEDSSIYLCSVEQGPGQPQHFGDGTRLSIL.

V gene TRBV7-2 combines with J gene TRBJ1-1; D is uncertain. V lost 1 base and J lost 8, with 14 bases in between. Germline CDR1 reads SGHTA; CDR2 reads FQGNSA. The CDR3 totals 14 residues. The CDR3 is CASSLEYSGGEAFF. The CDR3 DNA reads TGTGCCAGCAGCTTAGAGTACTCCGGCGGGGAAGCTTTCTTT.

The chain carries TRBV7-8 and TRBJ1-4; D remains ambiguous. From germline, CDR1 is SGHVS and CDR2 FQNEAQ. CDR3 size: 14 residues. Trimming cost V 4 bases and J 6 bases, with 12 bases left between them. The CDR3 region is CASSSGRGYEKLFF. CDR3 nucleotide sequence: TGTGCCAGCAGCTCCGGTAGAGGCTATGAAAAACTGTTTTTT.

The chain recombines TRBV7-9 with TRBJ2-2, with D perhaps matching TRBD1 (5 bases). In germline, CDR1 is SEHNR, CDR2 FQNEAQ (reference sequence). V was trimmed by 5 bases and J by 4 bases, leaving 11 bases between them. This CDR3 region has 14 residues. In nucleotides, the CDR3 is TGTGCCAGCAGCCCGTCAGGGTCCACCGGGGAGCTGTTTTTT. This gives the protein CASSPSGSTGELFF.

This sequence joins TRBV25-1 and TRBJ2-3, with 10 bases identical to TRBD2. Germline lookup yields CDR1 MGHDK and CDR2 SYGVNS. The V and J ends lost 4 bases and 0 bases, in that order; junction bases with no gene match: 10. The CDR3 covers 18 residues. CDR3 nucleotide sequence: TGTGCCAGCAGTGCAGAATCTAGCGGGAGATCTAGCACAGATACGCAGTATTTT. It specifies CASSAESSGRSSTDTQYF.

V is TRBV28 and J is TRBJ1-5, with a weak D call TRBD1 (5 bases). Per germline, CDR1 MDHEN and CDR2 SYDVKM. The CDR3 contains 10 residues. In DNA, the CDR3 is TGTGTCGCAGGGAATCAGCCCCAGCATTTT. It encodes CVAGNQPQHF.

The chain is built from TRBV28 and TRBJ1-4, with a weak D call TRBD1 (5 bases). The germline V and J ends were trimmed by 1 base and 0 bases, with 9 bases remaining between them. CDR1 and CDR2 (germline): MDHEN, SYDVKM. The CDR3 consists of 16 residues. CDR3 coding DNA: TGTGCCAGCAGTTTATCGGGAGGGGCAACTAATGAAAAACTGTTTTTT. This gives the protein CASSLSGGATNEKLFF.

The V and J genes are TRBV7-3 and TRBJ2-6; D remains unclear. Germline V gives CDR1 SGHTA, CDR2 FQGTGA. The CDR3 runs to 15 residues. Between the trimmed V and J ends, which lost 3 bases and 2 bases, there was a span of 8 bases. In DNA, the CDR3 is TGTGCCAGCAGCTTCCAGAAAACTGGGGCCAACGTCCTGACTTTC. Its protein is CASSFQKTGANVLTF.

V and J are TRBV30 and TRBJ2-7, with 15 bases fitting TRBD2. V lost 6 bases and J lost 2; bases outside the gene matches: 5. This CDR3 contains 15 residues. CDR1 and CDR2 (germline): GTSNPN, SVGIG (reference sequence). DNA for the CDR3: TGTGCCTGTGGGACTAGCGGGGGGACTACCTACGAGCAGTACTTC. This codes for CACGTSGGTTYEQYF.

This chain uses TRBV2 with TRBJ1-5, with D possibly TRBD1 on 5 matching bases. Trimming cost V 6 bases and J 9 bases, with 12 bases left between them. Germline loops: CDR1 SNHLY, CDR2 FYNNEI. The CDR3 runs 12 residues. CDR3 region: CASRDSSRPQHF. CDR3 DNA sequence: TGTGCCAGCAGAGACAGCTCGCGGCCCCAGCATTTT.

CDR3 in DNA: TGTGCCACCCGGGGCTTGGGGGCAAAGGGCGAGCAGTACTTC. It codes for CATRGLGAKGEQYF. The rearrangement links TRBV6-5 to TRBJ2-7, with D tentatively TRBD1 (6 bases). V was trimmed by 10 bases and J by 6 bases, leaving 22 bases between them. Looked up from germline, CDR1 is MNHEY and CDR2 is SVGAGI. CDR3 length: 14 amino acids.

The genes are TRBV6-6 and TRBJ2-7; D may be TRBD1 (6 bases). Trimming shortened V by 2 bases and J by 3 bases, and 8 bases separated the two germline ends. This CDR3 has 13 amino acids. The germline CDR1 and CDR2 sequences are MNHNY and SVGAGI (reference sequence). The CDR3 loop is CASSYAGVYEQYF. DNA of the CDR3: TGTGCCAGCAGTTACGCAGGGGTCTACGAGCAGTACTTC.

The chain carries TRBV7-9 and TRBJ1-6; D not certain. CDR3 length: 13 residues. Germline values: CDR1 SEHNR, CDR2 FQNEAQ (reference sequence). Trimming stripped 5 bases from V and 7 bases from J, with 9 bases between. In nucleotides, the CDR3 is TGTGCCAGCAGCCCAGCGGTCAATTCACCCCTCCACTTT. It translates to CASSPAVNSPLHF.

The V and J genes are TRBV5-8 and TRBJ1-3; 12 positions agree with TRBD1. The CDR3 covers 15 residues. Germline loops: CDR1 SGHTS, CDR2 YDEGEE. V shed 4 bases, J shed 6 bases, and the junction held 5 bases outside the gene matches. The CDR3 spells CASSAAGQGANTIYF. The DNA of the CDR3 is TGTGCCAGCAGCGCGGCGGGACAGGGGGCAAACACCATATATTTT.

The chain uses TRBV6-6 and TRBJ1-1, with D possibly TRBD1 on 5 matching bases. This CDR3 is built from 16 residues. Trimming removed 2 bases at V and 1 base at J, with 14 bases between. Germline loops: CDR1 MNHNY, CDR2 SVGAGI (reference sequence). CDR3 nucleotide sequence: TGTGCCAGCAGTTACGGCGTCGCAGGGTCGAACACTGAAGCTTTCTTT. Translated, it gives CASSYGVAGSNTEAFF.

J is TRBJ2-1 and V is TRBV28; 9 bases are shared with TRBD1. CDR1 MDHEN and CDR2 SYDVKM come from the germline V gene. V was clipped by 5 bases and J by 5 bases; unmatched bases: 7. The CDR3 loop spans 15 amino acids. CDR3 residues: CASSGWDRVHNEQFF. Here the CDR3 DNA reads TGTGCCAGCAGTGGTTGGGACAGGGTCCACAATGAGCAGTTCTTC.

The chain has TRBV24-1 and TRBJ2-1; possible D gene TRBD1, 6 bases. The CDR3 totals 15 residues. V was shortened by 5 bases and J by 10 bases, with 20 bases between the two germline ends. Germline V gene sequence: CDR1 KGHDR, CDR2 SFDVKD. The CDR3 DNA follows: TGTGCCACCAGTGGGACAGATGCCCGGATTTGGGAGCAGTTCTTC. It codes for CATSGTDARIWEQFF.